This T cell receptor (beta chain) was recorded in a study of Graves' ophthalmopathy and Graves' hyperthyroidism. The CDR3 is 13 residues long. Trimming took 6 bases from V and 4 from J, leaving 12 bases between them. Amplification of the TCR beta CDR3 regions used RNA transcripts (as template). HTBI primers were used in a first-round RT-PCR, which preceded a second-round multiplex PCR. TCRdb re-called the multiplex PCR reads through MiXCR, storing one row per CDR3 protein. This table has more than 300,000 distinct CDR3 sequences, 15% appearing once. The chain combines TRBV12-3 or TRBV12-4 with TRBJ1-1; TRBD1 might be the D (6 bases). This receptor was identified in a woman aged 18 to 35 with stable Graves' hyperthyroidism. Sequenced input: peripheral blood. In nucleotides, the CDR3 is TGTGCCAGCAGACAGGGATTGGGCACTGAAGCTTTCTTT. The encoded protein is CASRQGLGTEAFF.